The following is a T cell receptor beta chain sequence with its context. A read error may produce the germline difference seen at one junction end. The CDR3 sequence is 13 residues long. The germline V gene has CDR1 MRHNA and CDR2 SNTAGT. The repertoire was sequenced with immunoSEQ multiplex PCR; TCRdb's copy has only in-frame clones and lacks some. The sample shows a few million clones, approximately 93% of them seen only once. This sample is drawn from a study of shared clonotypes between healthy human individuals. This chain connects TRBV6-4 to TRBJ2-1; D unclear. The source material was naive CD4+ T cells from PBMCs. As to subset: CD45RA+ positively selected. This clonotype originated in a man between 18 and 35 years old in good health. Some clones in this sample may be carry-over from other donors' samples. The CDR3 DNA reads as TGTGCCAGCAGTGACGACTCCCACAATGAGCAGTTCTTC. Protein product: CASSDDSHNEQFF.